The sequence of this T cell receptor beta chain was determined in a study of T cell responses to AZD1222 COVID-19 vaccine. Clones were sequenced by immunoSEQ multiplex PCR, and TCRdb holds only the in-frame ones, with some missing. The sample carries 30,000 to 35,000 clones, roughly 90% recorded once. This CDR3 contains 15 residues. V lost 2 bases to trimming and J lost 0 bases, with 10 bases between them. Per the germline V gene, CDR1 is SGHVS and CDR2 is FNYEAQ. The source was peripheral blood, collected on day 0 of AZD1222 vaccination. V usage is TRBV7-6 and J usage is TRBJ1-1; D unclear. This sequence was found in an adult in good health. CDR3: CASSLSGGMNTEAFF. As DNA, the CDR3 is TGTGCCAGCAGCTTATCGGGTGGCATGAACACTGAAGCTTTCTTT.